Presented here are 7 T cell receptor beta chains from one specimen sequenced in a study of shared clonotypes between healthy human individuals. TCRdb's copy holds only in-frame clones and misses some; the assay was immunoSEQ multiplex PCR. The data hold 600,000 to 800,000 clones, with just under 75% observed a single time. What was sequenced was memory CD4+ T cells sorted from blood. Specified subset: CD45RA-negative fraction. The receptors shown here come from a woman between 25 and 40 years old in good health.

The genes are TRBV28 and TRBJ2-3; the D is unclear. The CDR3 is 12 amino acids. The germline V and J ends were trimmed by 7 bases and 6 bases, with 11 bases remaining between them. Germline CDR1 reads MDHEN; CDR2 reads SYDVKM. CDR3: CASTGPPDTQYF. The CDR3 DNA follows: TGTGCCAGCACTGGTCCGCCGGATACGCAGTATTTT.

This chain uses TRBV6-1 with TRBJ1-5; D might be TRBD1 (5 bases). Germline V lookup: CDR1 MNHNS, CDR2 SASEGT. The V and J ends lost 2 bases and 0 bases respectively, with 14 bases between them. The CDR3 length is 17 residues. CDR3 DNA sequence: TGTGCCAGCAGTGAACCGCCCCAGACAGTTAGCAATCAGCCCCAGCATTTT. This translates into CASSEPPQTVSNQPQHF.

This clone appeared many times. The chain joins TRBV2 to TRBJ2-7; no reliable D call. From germline, CDR1 is SNHLY and CDR2 FYNNEI. This CDR3 has 14 amino acids. V was shortened by 1 base and J by 7 bases, with 14 bases between the two germline ends. Here the CDR3 DNA reads TGTGCCAGCAGTGAAGTGGGTTACCGTCTGGAGCAGTACTTC. Translating it yields CASSEVGYRLEQYF.

The J gene is TRBJ2-7, the V gene TRBV18; 7 bases are a match to TRBD1. Germline V gene data show CDR1 as KGHSH and CDR2 as LQKENI. This CDR3 has 14 amino acids. V lost 3 bases and J lost 3; bases outside the gene matches: 5. This CDR3 reads CASSPTGAFYEQYF. The CDR3, as DNA: TGTGCCAGCTCACCTACAGGGGCTTTCTACGAGCAGTACTTC.

The chain links TRBV6-5 to TRBJ1-1, with TRBD1 as a possible D gene (5 bases). V lost 8 bases, J lost 10 bases, and 14 bases lay in between. Germline lookup yields CDR1 MNHEY and CDR2 SVGAGI. This CDR3 has 11 residues. The CDR3 reads CASRRREIAFF. Written as DNA, the CDR3 is TGTGCCAGCCGCCGCAGGGAGATAGCTTTCTTT.

Regarding this clone: Other nucleotide sequences from this sample produce the same CDR3. The chain has TRBV28 and TRBJ1-2; 10 nucleotides match TRBD1. The trim removed 4 bases at V and 4 bases at J, leaving 3 bases unmatched. There are 14 residues in the CDR3. Germline loops: CDR1 MDHEN, CDR2 SYDVKM. The CDR3, as DNA: TGTGCCAGCAGTTCGGGACAGGGGACCTATGGCTACACCTTC. Translation: CASSSGQGTYGYTF.

The chain carries TRBV5-1 and TRBJ1-5, with D perhaps matching TRBD1 (6 bases). CDR1 is SGHRS, CDR2 YFSETQ, per germline. Trimming took off 5 bases at V and 3 bases at J, with 9 bases between the two ends. This CDR3 contains 13 residues. Here the CDR3 DNA reads TGCGCCAGCAGATCAGGGGACAATCAGCCCCAGCATTTT. It translates to CASRSGDNQPQHF.